A single sample gave rise to the 11 T cell receptor beta chains below, sequenced in a study of post-analysis software for immune sequencing data. Overall study findings and caveats: Five or six TRBV segments, TRBV5-6, TRBV5-1 and TRBV20-1 among them, were found more frequent in patients than controls.

These receptors' targets are unknown. Unique-molecular-identifier-tagged TCR beta cDNA libraries were used. TCRdb redid the calling of the PCR reads with MiXCR, one entry per CDR3 protein. The sample has roughly 600,000 distinct CDR3 sequences; roughly 46% are singletons. Source material: blood. These receptors all stem from a girl aged 5-17 years with multiple sclerosis.

This chain joins TRBV12-3 or TRBV12-4 and TRBJ1-5, with D uncertain. This CDR3 is built from 13 residues. V dropped 6 bases and J dropped 5 bases, with 11 bases sitting between them. CDR3 DNA: TGTGCCAGCAGCCCCGACACTGATCAGCCCCAGCATTTT. Translating it yields CASSPDTDQPQHF.

This chain uses TRBV7-9 with TRBJ1-2; maybe TRBD1 (6 bases). The germline V gene has CDR1 SEHNR and CDR2 FQNEAQ (reference sequence). This CDR3 region has 15 residues. Deletions cut 2 bases from V and 3 bases from J, with 13 bases between. The CDR3 protein is CASSLWQGGDYGYTF. The CDR3 region has the DNA TGTGCCAGCAGCTTATGGCAAGGGGGAGACTATGGCTACACCTTC. The entire variable domain, with the rest obtained from reference TRBV7-9 and TRBJ1-2, is as follows: DTGVSQNPRHKITKRGQNVTFRCDPISEHNRLYWYRQTLGQGPEFLTYFQNEAQLEKSRLLSDRFSAERPKGSFSTLEIQRTEQGDSAMYLCASSLWQGGDYGYTFGSGTRLTVV.

This rearrangement joins TRBV12-3 or TRBV12-4 to TRBJ2-3; 7 positions match TRBD2. V was clipped by 1 base and J by 4 bases; unmatched bases: 8. The CDR3 has 16 residues. This CDR3 reads CASSLGQRGSADTQYF. The DNA for the CDR3 is TGTGCCAGCAGTTTAGGCCAGCGGGGAAGCGCAGATACGCAGTATTTT.

This clonotype was detected a few times. The V gene is TRBV7-2, the J gene TRBJ1-1; D perhaps matches TRBD1 (5 bases). Trimming pared 5 bases from V and 7 bases from J, leaving 23 bases between. Germline assignment: CDR1 SGHTA and CDR2 FQGNSA. The CDR3 has 16 amino acids. CDR3: CASSQTRWGEGGEAFF. CDR3 coding DNA: TGTGCCAGCAGCCAAACCAGGTGGGGCGAGGGCGGTGAAGCTTTCTTT.

V usage is TRBV6-5 and J usage is TRBJ2-5; D is possibly TRBD1 or TRBD2 (5 bases each). This CDR3 comprises 14 residues. Trimming pared 6 bases from V and 11 bases from J, leaving 22 bases between. Per germline, CDR1 MNHEY and CDR2 SVGAGI. The DNA of the CDR3 is TGTGCCAGCAGGATACCACCCGCGAGGGACGGGCAGTACTTC. Its protein is CASRIPPARDGQYF.

The chain joins TRBV27 to TRBJ1-2; D call uncertain. With 6 bases removed from V and 0 bases from J, the gap between germline ends came to 14 bases. The CDR3 consists of 15 residues. The germline V gene encodes CDR1 MNHEY and CDR2 SMNVEV (reference sequence). The CDR3 DNA sequence: TGTGCCAGCAGCCCAAGGACGGACCCTAACTATGGCTACACCTTC. It codes for CASSPRTDPNYGYTF.

This chain uses TRBV9 with TRBJ2-1; tentatively, D is TRBD1 (6 bases). The CDR3 runs 17 residues. V was cut by 2 bases and J by 0 bases, with 15 bases left in between. Germline V lookup: CDR1 SGDLS, CDR2 YYNGEE. CDR3 in amino acids: CASSVVWDTSSYNEQFF. In nucleotides, the CDR3 is TGTGCCAGCAGCGTGGTTTGGGACACAAGCTCCTACAATGAGCAGTTCTTC.

This clonotype was counted a single time. The genes are TRBV12-3 or TRBV12-4 and TRBJ1-1; 7 nucleotides align to TRBD1. The ends lost 5 bases at V and 8 bases at J; junction bases unmatched: 11. The length of the CDR3 is 14 residues. The CDR3 protein is CASSPDGGTVEAFF. CDR3 nucleotide sequence: TGTGCCAGCAGTCCCGATGGTGGGACAGTGGAAGCTTTCTTT.

This chain connects TRBV12-3 or TRBV12-4 to TRBJ2-2, with no clear D. Trimming cost V 0 bases and J 3 bases, with 5 bases left between them. This CDR3 has 14 amino acids. For the CDR3, the DNA is TGTGCCAGCAGTTTAGCTAGGGACACCGGGGAGCTGTTTTTT. Translating it yields CASSLARDTGELFF.

The V call is TRBV27, the J call TRBJ2-5, with D perhaps TRBD1 or TRBD2 (5 bases each). The germline V and J ends were trimmed by 6 bases and 6 bases, with 20 bases remaining between them. CDR3 size: 15 residues. The germline V gene encodes CDR1 MNHEY and CDR2 SMNVEV (reference sequence). The CDR3 nucleotides are TGTGCCAGCAGCCCCGGGGTTTGGGGCAGGCAGACCCAGTACTTC. The encoded protein is CASSPGVWGRQTQYF.

The chain has TRBV20-1 and TRBJ1-2; D is ambiguous. Germline CDR1 is DFQATT and CDR2 is SNEGSKA (reference sequence). The CDR3 runs 11 residues. V lost 5 bases, J lost 2 bases, and 6 bases lay in between. CDR3 nucleotide sequence: TGCAGTGCTCCTGGAAACTATGGCTACACCTTC. Its protein product is CSAPGNYGYTF.